This TCR beta chain appears in the sequencing data of a study of molecular identifiers for immune sequencing clone quantification. This CDR3 is 15 amino acids long. Germline CDR1 and CDR2: KGHDR and SFDVKD. V dropped 3 bases and J dropped 4 bases, with 12 bases sitting between them. Bulk TCR libraries were made with methods that had been previously described and with listed TCR primers. Via MiXCR, TCRdb re-called the PCR reads, giving one row per CDR3 protein. The data contain around 25,000 distinct CDR3 sequences, approximately 17% of them singletons. The chain couples TRBV24-1 to TRBJ2-1, with D hard to call. This clonotype was sampled from a human donor in good health. Some libraries in this study had Jurkat cell RNA spiked in. Sequenced: naive CD8+ T cells from blood, with Jurkat cell RNA spiked in. The subset here: FACS-sorted CD8+CD4-CCR7+CD45RA+ naive T cells. This chain's CDR3 is CATSDRALPYNEQFF. The CDR3 DNA sequence: TGTGCCACCAGTGATAGAGCGCTGCCGTACAATGAGCAGTTCTTC.